These 19 T cell receptor beta chains share one sample of origin, sequenced in a study of CD8 T cells in Susac syndrome. When the RNA was reverse transcribed, random hexamers were used with an input of about 0.5 to 1 ug. TCRdb independently ran MiXCR on the immunoSEQ multiplex PCR reads; one entry per CDR3 protein. The repertoire holds about 130,000 distinct CDR3 sequences, with around 90% as singletons. The sample was CD8+ T cells from PBMCs. The receptors were sampled from a human donor with multiple sclerosis.

J is TRBJ2-3 and V is TRBV6-2 or TRBV6-3; unclear D gene. The CDR3 is made up of 12 amino acids. Germline V CDR1 and CDR2: MNHEY, SVGEGT. V gave up 0 bases and J gave up 4 bases, with 2 bases separating them. CDR3: CASSYSSDTQYF. Written as DNA, the CDR3 is TGTGCCAGCAGTTACTCTTCAGATACGCAGTATTTT.

This clonotype appeared a single time. The chain recombines TRBV5-6 with TRBJ2-1; either TRBD1 or TRBD2 may fit D (5 bases each). The germline gives CDR1 SGHDT, CDR2 YYEEEE. With 1 base removed from V and 2 bases from J, the gap between germline ends came to 10 bases. The CDR3 is made up of 15 amino acids. This chain's CDR3 is CASSLSTGPYNEQFF. The CDR3 DNA sequence: TGTGCCAGCAGCTTGTCCACGGGGCCCTACAATGAGCAGTTCTTC.

The gene calls are TRBV4-3 and TRBJ1-3, with unresolved D. Germline V gives CDR1 LGHNA, CDR2 YSLEER. The CDR3 spans 15 residues. V dropped 2 bases and J dropped 7 bases, with 15 bases sitting between them. In nucleotides, the CDR3 is TGCGCCAGCAGCCAATTCTCCGGGCCCCCGAACACCATATATTTT. Its protein product is CASSQFSGPPNTIYF.

CDR3 nucleotide sequence: TGCAGCGTTCCAGGCATTGGCTACACCTTC. Residues: CSVPGIGYTF. This chain links TRBV29-1 with TRBJ1-2, with no clear D. The germline gives CDR1 SQVTM, CDR2 ANQGSEA. This CDR3 spans 10 amino acids. Trimming pared 5 bases from V and 7 bases from J, leaving 8 bases between.

V and J are TRBV19 and TRBJ2-7; D possibly corresponds to TRBD1 (6 bases). The CDR3 is 12 residues long. V lost 6 bases and J 6 bases, leaving 12 bases between the germline ends. Germline V gene lookup returns CDR1 LNHDA and CDR2 SQIVND (reference sequence). CDR3 nucleotide sequence: TGTGCCAGTAGCCGAGGGGGATCCGAGCAGTACTTC. This translates into CASSRGGSEQYF.

V is TRBV11-2 and J is TRBJ1-1; no clear D gene. CDR1 SGHAT and CDR2 FQNNGV come from the germline V gene. The CDR3 is made up of 15 amino acids. V gave up 1 base and J gave up 5 bases, with 14 bases separating them. The CDR3, as DNA: TGTGCCAGCAGCTTAGTTCGGGGTCCGGGGACTGAAGCTTTCTTT. Protein product: CASSLVRGPGTEAFF.

The chain uses TRBV5-4 and TRBJ2-7; the D is unclear. The CDR3 is 15 residues long. Germline-derived CDR1 and CDR2 are SGHNT and YYREEE (reference sequence). Deletions cut 4 bases from V and 2 bases from J, with 16 bases between. CDR3 sequence reads: CASSPTGRSPYEQYF. The CDR3 DNA sequence: TGTGCCAGCAGCCCCACCGGGCGGAGCCCCTACGAGCAGTACTTC.

The chain links TRBV29-1 to TRBJ2-7; weak D call: TRBD2 (6 bases). The germline V and J ends were trimmed by 6 bases and 0 bases, with 15 bases remaining between them. Germline lookup yields CDR1 SQVTM and CDR2 ANQGSEA. The CDR3 totals 14 residues. The CDR3 DNA reads TGCAGCGTGGGCGGGACCCCTAGCTCCTACGAGCAGTACTTC. Protein sequence: CSVGGTPSSYEQYF.

This chain uses TRBV7-9 with TRBJ2-3, with a weak D call TRBD2 (5 bases). Trimming cost V 5 bases and J 1 base, with 13 bases left between them. Germline loops: CDR1 SEHNR, CDR2 FQNEAQ (reference sequence). The CDR3 loop spans 15 amino acids. The CDR3 loop is CASSPLWGGTDTQYF. The CDR3 nucleotides are TGTGCCAGCAGCCCTCTCTGGGGAGGCACAGATACGCAGTATTTT.

The chain's CDR3 is CASSFAGVGYEQYF. The CDR3 coding sequence is TGTGCCAGCAGTTTTGCAGGGGTTGGCTACGAGCAGTACTTC. V gene TRBV27 combines with J gene TRBJ2-7; a weak D match, TRBD1 (6 bases). Trimming took off 3 bases at V and 3 bases at J, with 12 bases between the two ends. Germline assignment: CDR1 MNHEY and CDR2 SMNVEV (reference sequence). The CDR3 runs to 14 residues.

The rearrangement uses TRBV20-1 and TRBJ2-1; D gene ambiguous. Germline assignment: CDR1 DFQATT and CDR2 SNEGSKA (reference sequence). Trimming pared 5 bases from V and 6 bases from J, leaving 8 bases between. CDR3 length equals 11 residues. CDR3 protein: CSARQVNEQFF. In DNA, the CDR3 is TGCAGTGCTCGCCAGGTCAATGAGCAGTTCTTC.

V is TRBV30 and J is TRBJ1-4, with TRBD1 matching 9 bases. This CDR3 region has 12 residues. Trimming took 7 bases from V and 10 from J; bases not matched to a gene: 7. Germline CDR1 reads GTSNPN; CDR2 reads SVGIG (reference sequence). The CDR3 region is CASGQGGAKLFF. The CDR3, as DNA: TGTGCCTCGGGACAGGGAGGAGCAAAACTGTTTTTT.

V is TRBV14 and J is TRBJ1-1, with D possibly TRBD1 on 5 matching bases. From germline, CDR1 is SGHDN and CDR2 FVKESK. CDR3 length: 15 residues. V was shortened by 4 bases and J by 4 bases, with 16 bases between the two germline ends. CDR3 residues: CASSPAGSWVTEAFF. CDR3 coding DNA: TGTGCCAGCAGCCCAGCAGGGTCGTGGGTCACTGAAGCTTTCTTT.

The chain uses TRBV2 and TRBJ1-2, with D perhaps matching TRBD1 (5 bases). V was pared by 7 bases and J by 4 bases, with 16 bases between. The CDR3 is 14 residues long. Germline lookup yields CDR1 SNHLY and CDR2 FYNNEI. In nucleotides, the CDR3 is TGTGCCAGCATAGGCATGGGGCTCAGCTATGGCTACACCTTC. Encoded protein: CASIGMGLSYGYTF.

This chain links TRBV7-2 with TRBJ2-3; possibly TRBD1 for D (6 bases). The CDR3 sequence is 16 residues long. V was cut by 2 bases and J by 0 bases, with 12 bases left in between. Germline V gene sequence: CDR1 SGHTA, CDR2 FQGNSA. The DNA of the CDR3 is TGTGCCAGCAGCTTACTGGTGGGGGCTAGCACAGATACGCAGTATTTT. Its protein is CASSLLVGASTDTQYF.

The V call is TRBV6-6, the J call TRBJ2-5; 9 nucleotides line up with TRBD2. CDR3 length equals 14 residues. V dropped 8 bases and J dropped 2; count of bases not matched to a gene: 6. Germline loops: CDR1 MNHNY, CDR2 SVGAGI (reference sequence). Here the CDR3 reads CASLRRGGQETQYF. CDR3 coding DNA: TGTGCCAGCCTCCGGCGGGGGGGGCAAGAGACCCAGTACTTC.

The chain carries TRBV15 and TRBJ2-3; 7 nucleotides agree with TRBD1. With V trimmed by 2 bases and J by 2 bases, 10 bases remained unmatched. Germline assignment: CDR1 LNHNV and CDR2 YYDKDF (reference sequence). CDR3 length: 17 residues. The CDR3 DNA reads TGTGCCACCAGCAGAAGACAGGGTGCTCACCCCACAGATACGCAGTATTTT. It specifies CATSRRQGAHPTDTQYF.

The chain combines TRBV4-3 with TRBJ2-7; 8 positions agree with TRBD1. The CDR3 runs to 13 residues. Germline loops: CDR1 LGHNA, CDR2 YSLEER. V trimming: 0 bases; J trimming: 6 bases; junction bases outside the gene matches: 1. CDR3 sequence reads: CASSQEGTGEQYF. The CDR3 coding sequence is TGCGCCAGCAGCCAAGAAGGGACAGGCGAGCAGTACTTC.

The V gene is TRBV19, the J gene TRBJ2-6; D gene uncertain. Trimming shortened V by 6 bases and J by 2 bases, and 11 bases separated the two germline ends. The CDR3 is 15 residues long. Germline V gives CDR1 LNHDA, CDR2 SQIVND (reference sequence). CDR3 DNA sequence: TGTGCCAGTAGAGTTATGGATGCTGGGGCCAACGTCCTGACTTTC. Its translation is CASRVMDAGANVLTF.